These 10 T cell receptor beta chains originate from one sample sequenced in a study of blood T cell repertoires in COVID-19 (TCRdb year 2020). Library generation was performed with the immunoSEQ multiplex PCR assay. In its TCRdb copy, this immuneACCESS table keeps in-frame sequences only and misses some clones. Where compared with another copy, unresolved V genes explain less than half of these, and the others have no known cause. The sample has around 110,000 clones on record, less than 95% of them singletons. The ten largest make up less than 2% of the sample. Sequencing used peripheral blood. These receptors were taken from a human donor with active COVID-19. The donor label of this sample is uncertain.

The CDR3 is CASSPPTSGNYNEQFF. CDR3 nucleotides: TGTGCCAGCAGCCCACCCACTAGCGGTAATTACAATGAGCAGTTCTTC. The J gene is TRBJ2-1, the V gene TRBV7-9; the match to TRBD2 covers 8 bases. The J segment lost 4 bases and the V segment lost 5 bases, leaving 10 bases of the junction unmatched. The CDR3 extends over 16 amino acids. Germline CDR1 is SEHNR and CDR2 is FQNEAQ (reference sequence).

The J gene is TRBJ2-1, the V gene TRBV4-1; 9 bases align to TRBD2. Germline CDR1 and CDR2: MGHRA and YSYEKL. J gave up 5 bases and V 2 bases, and 7 bases lay outside the gene matches. This CDR3 has 16 amino acids. In nucleotides, the CDR3 is TGCGCCAGCAGCCAAATGAGCGGGGGGAAAAACAATGAGCAGTTCTTC. This encodes CASSQMSGGKNNEQFF.

The J gene is TRBJ1-1, the V gene TRBV6-6, with TRBD1 matching 7 bases. The CDR3 has 16 amino acids. CDR1 MNHNY and CDR2 SVGAGI come from the germline V gene (reference sequence). Trimming at V came to 1 base and at J to 1 base, leaving 6 bases not matched to a gene. CDR3 amino acids: CASSYFGRGANTEAFF. The CDR3 DNA is TGTGCCAGCAGTTACTTTGGCAGGGGGGCGAACACTGAAGCTTTCTTT.

This clone was observed a handful of times. The chain employs TRBV2 and TRBJ2-7; 10 nucleotides line up with TRBD1. The J segment lost 6 bases and the V segment lost 6 bases, leaving 8 bases of the junction unmatched. The CDR3 loop spans 14 amino acids. CDR1 and CDR2 (germline): SNHLY, FYNNEI. The CDR3 reads CASRTGQGVREQYF. DNA of the CDR3: TGTGCCAGCAGGACAGGACAGGGGGTGCGCGAGCAGTACTTC.

J is TRBJ2-7 and V is TRBV7-9, with D tentatively TRBD2 (5 bases). This CDR3 comprises 17 residues. CDR1 is SEHNR, CDR2 FQNEAQ, per germline (reference sequence). Trimming cost V 3 bases and J 7 bases, with 25 bases left between them. CDR3 amino acids: CASSFPGTGTGSFEQYF. CDR3 sequence (DNA): TGTGCCAGCAGCTTTCCGGGAACCGGAACGGGATCTTTTGAGCAGTACTTC. Full variable domain (outside the CDR3, taken from reference TRBV7-9 and TRBJ2-7): DTGVSQNPRHKITKRGQNVTFRCDPISEHNRLYWYRQTLGQGPEFLTYFQNEAQLEKSRLLSDRFSAERPKGSFSTLEIQRTEQGDSAMYLCASSFPGTGTGSFEQYFGPGTRLTVT.

This chain links TRBV5-1 with TRBJ2-7; 10 bases match TRBD2. CDR1 is SGHRS and CDR2 is YFSETQ in the germline V gene. J gave up 2 bases and V 2 bases, and 16 bases lay outside the gene matches. The CDR3 spans 19 residues. The CDR3 DNA reads as TGCGCCAGCAGCTTATTTACGGGACTAGCGTTCCAACCCCCCTACGAGCAGTACTTC. Encoded protein: CASSLFTGLAFQPPYEQYF.

This chain joins TRBV5-1 and TRBJ2-5, with D possibly TRBD2 on 6 matching bases. V dropped 5 bases and J dropped 3 bases, with 17 bases sitting between them. Germline V gene lookup returns CDR1 SGHRS and CDR2 YFSETQ. This CDR3 spans 15 amino acids. CDR3 amino acids: CASSFTGGVEETQYF. The DNA of the CDR3 is TGCGCCAGCAGTTTCACAGGAGGGGTCGAAGAGACCCAGTACTTC.

The CDR3, as DNA: TGTGCCAGCAGCTTAGACGGCGGGGGGACTTTCTACGAGCAGTACTTC. Translated, it gives CASSLDGGGTFYEQYF. The chain is built from TRBV11-2 and TRBJ2-7, with TRBD2 matching 8 bases. With V trimmed by 0 bases and J by 3 bases, 7 bases remained unmatched. This CDR3 is 16 amino acids long. From germline, CDR1 is SGHAT and CDR2 FQNNGV.

The J gene is TRBJ2-3, the V gene TRBV14, with D perhaps TRBD2 (5 bases). Germline V CDR1 and CDR2: SGHDN, FVKESK. This CDR3 comprises 15 residues. V was shortened by 4 bases and J by 0 bases, with 11 bases between the two germline ends. The CDR3 is CASSRLRSSTDTQYF. CDR3 in DNA: TGTGCCAGCAGCCGACTACGAAGTAGCACAGATACGCAGTATTTT.

V gene TRBV7-2 combines with J gene TRBJ2-7; the match to TRBD2 covers 14 bases. Trimming removed 1 base from V and 12 bases from J; junction bases left unmatched: 8. Germline assignment: CDR1 SGHTA and CDR2 FQGNSA. The CDR3 spans 15 residues. Written as DNA, the CDR3 is TGTGCCAGCAGCTTAGGGCGGGTAGGACTAGCGGGAGGGTACTTC. Protein sequence: CASSLGRVGLAGGYF.